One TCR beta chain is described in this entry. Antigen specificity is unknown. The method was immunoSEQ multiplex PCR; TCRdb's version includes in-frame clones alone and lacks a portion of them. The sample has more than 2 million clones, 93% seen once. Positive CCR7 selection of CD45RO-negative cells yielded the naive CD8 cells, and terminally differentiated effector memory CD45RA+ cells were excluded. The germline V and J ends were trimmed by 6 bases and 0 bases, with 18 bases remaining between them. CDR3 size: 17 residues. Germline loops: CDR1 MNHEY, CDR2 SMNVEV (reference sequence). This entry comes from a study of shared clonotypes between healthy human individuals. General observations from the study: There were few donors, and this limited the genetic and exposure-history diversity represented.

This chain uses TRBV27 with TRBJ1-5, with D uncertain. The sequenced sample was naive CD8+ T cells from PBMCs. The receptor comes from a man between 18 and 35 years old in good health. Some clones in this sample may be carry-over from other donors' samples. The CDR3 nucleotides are TGTGCCAGCAGCTCTCTCTCCGGGCTCAATAGCAATCAGCCCCAGCATTTT. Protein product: CASSSLSGLNSNQPQHF.